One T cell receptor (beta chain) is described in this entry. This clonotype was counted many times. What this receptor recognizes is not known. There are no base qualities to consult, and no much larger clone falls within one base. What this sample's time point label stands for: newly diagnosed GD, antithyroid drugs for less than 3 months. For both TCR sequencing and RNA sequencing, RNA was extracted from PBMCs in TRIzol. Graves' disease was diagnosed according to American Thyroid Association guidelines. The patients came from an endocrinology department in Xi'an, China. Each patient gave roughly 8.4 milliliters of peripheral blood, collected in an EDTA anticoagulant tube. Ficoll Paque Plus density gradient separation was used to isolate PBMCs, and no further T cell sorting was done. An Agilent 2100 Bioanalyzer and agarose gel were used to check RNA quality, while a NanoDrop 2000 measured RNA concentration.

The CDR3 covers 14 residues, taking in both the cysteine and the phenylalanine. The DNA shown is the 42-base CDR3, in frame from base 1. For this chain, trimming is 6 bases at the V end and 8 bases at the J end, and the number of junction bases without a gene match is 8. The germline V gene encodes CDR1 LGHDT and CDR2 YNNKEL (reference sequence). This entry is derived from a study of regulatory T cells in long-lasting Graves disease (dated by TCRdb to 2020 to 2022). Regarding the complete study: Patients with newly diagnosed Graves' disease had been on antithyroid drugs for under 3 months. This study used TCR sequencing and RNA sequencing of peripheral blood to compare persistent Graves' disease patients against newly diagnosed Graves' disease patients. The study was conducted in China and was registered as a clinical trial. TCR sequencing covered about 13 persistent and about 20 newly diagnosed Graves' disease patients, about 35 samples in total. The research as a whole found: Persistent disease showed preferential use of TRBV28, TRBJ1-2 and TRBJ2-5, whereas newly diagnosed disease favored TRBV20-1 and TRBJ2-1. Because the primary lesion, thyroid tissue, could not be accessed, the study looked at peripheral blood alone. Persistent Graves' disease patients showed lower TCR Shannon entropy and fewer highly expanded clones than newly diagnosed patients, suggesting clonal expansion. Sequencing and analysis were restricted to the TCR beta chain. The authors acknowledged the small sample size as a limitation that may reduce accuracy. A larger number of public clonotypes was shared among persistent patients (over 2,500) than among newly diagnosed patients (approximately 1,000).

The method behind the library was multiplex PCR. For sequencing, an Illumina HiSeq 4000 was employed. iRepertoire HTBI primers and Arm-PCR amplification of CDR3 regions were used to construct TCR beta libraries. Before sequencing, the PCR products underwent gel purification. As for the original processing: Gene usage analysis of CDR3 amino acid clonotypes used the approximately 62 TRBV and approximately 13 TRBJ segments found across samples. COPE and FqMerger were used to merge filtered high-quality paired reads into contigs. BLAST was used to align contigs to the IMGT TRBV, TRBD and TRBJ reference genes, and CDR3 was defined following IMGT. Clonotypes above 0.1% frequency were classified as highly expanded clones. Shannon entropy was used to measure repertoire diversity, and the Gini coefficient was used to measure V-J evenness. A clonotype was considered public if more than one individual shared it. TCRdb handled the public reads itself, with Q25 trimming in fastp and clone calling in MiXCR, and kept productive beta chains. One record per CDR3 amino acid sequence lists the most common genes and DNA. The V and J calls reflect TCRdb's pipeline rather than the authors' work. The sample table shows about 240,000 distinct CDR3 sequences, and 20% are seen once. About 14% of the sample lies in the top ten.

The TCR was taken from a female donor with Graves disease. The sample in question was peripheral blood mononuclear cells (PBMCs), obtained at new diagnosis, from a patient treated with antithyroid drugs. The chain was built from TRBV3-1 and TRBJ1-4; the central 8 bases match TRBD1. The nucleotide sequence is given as TGTGCCAGCAGATTCGGGACAGGTGGGGAAAAACTGTTTTTT. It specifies CASRFGTGGEKLFF. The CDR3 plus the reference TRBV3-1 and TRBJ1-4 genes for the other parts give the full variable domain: DTAVSQTPKYLVTQMGNDKSIKCEQNLGHDTMYWYKQDSKKFLKIMFSYNNKELIINETVPNRFSPKSPDKAHLNLHINSLELGDSAVYFCASRFGTGGEKLFFGSGTQLSVL.